A selection of T cell receptor beta chains follows, all from one sample in a study of graft-versus-host responses after intestinal transplantation. These receptors lack a known antigen. Sequenced by immunoSEQ multiplex PCR; TCRdb stores in-frame clones only, minus some. The sample carries over 90,000 clones, roughly 93% recorded once. The sample here was unstimulated CD8+ T cells sorted from spleen or lymph node cells, taken before intestinal transplant. The receptors come from a human donor who received an intestinal transplant. Each CDR3 is given with its conserved first and last residue. Rows may omit the clone size; those that give it use once, few, many or a size class.

j_gene,abundance,v_gene,CDR3aa
TRBJ1-6,NA,TRBV5-1,CASSFQGADSPLHF
TRBJ2-3,NA,TRBV19,CASAPTSGGPTDTQYF
TRBJ2-7,NA,TRBV27,CASSLLGQGDEQYF
TRBJ2-1,once,TRBV6-6,CASSFSTGNYEQFF
TRBJ2-4,NA,TRBV7-9,CASSRTEDKNIQYF
TRBJ2-7,once,TRBV4-1,CASSQVPPGNEQYF
TRBJ2-7,NA,TRBV14,CASSQIGQPYEQYF
TRBJ2-3,NA,TRBV5-1,CASSPNLRGRSTDTQYF
TRBJ2-5,NA,TRBV5-6,CASSLEQGRETQYF
TRBJ2-7,NA,TRBV2,CASSALADYEQYF
TRBJ2-3,NA,TRBV19,CATAALAGPADTQYF
TRBJ2-3,NA,TRBV27,CASGSTDTQYF
TRBJ2-7,NA,TRBV11-2,CASSFGTGVWYEQYF
TRBJ2-7,once,TRBV6-1,CASRGLPQDEQYF
TRBJ2-3,NA,TRBV15,CATSRLGERVDTQYF
TRBJ2-1,NA,TRBV5-6,CASRTTGSNEQFF
TRBJ2-3,NA,TRBV6-4,CASRVKRSGPTDTQYF
TRBJ2-1,NA,TRBV18,CASSGTGINYNEQFF
TRBJ2-5,NA,TRBV7-8,CASSSGLAGAQNQETQYF
TRBJ2-1,NA,TRBV27,CASSLEPTRDEQFF
NA,NA,TRBV6-5,CASRGSLRYYEQYF
TRBJ2-7,NA,TRBV7-9,CASSLDYSVYEQYF
TRBJ1-4,NA,TRBV2,CASSDRLWEKLFF
TRBJ1-2,NA,TRBV20-1,CSANERPSYTF
TRBJ1-6,NA,TRBV9,CASSVGDPNSPLHF
TRBJ1-1,NA,TRBV5-6,CASSLEGQGLGTEAFF
TRBJ1-2,NA,TRBV6-1,CASSGGTAYGYTF
TRBJ2-5,NA,TRBV6-1,CASSDLGFTGEETQYF
TRBJ2-7,NA,TRBV4-1,CASSRDWGEQYF
TRBJ1-1,NA,TRBV25-1,CASGPLYEAFF
TRBJ1-2,NA,TRBV5-6,CASSSLGVANYGYTF
TRBJ2-2,NA,TRBV27,CASTWAANTGELFF
TRBJ2-1,NA,TRBV29-1,CSVEGDPGTGGNEQFF
TRBJ2-1,NA,TRBV10-3,CAISEGRGTGPVSNEQFF
TRBJ1-3,NA,TRBV7-9,CATPTPRAGGNTIYF
TRBJ1-1,NA,TRBV5-1,CASSPQGAPEAFF
TRBJ2-1,NA,TRBV15,CATSRDGGSRRNNEQFF
TRBJ1-1,NA,TRBV7-9,CASSLGWTGQNTEAFF
TRBJ2-3,NA,TRBV7-6,CASSETSGGATDTQYF
TRBJ1-1,NA,TRBV6-1,CASSELNTEAFF
TRBJ1-2,NA,TRBV5-4,CASKEASSVGYTF
TRBJ2-7,NA,TRBV4-1,CASSQDFGGSYEQYF
TRBJ2-7,NA,TRBV19,CASSFGLVGYEQYF
TRBJ2-5,once,TRBV5-1,CASSETEQDQETQYF
TRBJ2-2,NA,TRBV5-1,CASSWWRENTGELFF
TRBJ1-1,NA,TRBV4-1,CASSPEDLLNTEAFF
TRBJ1-2,once,TRBV19,CASSPGGGEGYTF
TRBJ2-3,NA,TRBV19,CATHPPGSPTDTQYF
TRBJ2-3,once,TRBV18,CASSPPIQTDTQYF
TRBJ2-1,NA,TRBV11-2,CASSLGRASGSPTRNEQFF
TRBJ1-1,NA,TRBV29-1,CSAATGDNTEAFF
TRBJ2-7,NA,TRBV14,CASSQGDGEQYF
TRBJ2-7,NA,TRBV19,CASKSTTSEQYF
TRBJ2-1,NA,TRBV29-1,CSVESPRGNEQFF
TRBJ1-1,NA,TRBV4-1,CASSQDQGQGQAFF
TRBJ2-2,NA,TRBV19,CASSMIGELFF
TRBJ1-5,NA,TRBV19,CASAMSQGSLWAQHF
TRBJ2-3,NA,TRBV19,CASSMWVGGSDTQYF
TRBJ1-5,NA,TRBV6-1,CASSEPQGGNQPQHF